This T cell receptor beta chain was sequenced in a study of T cell changes during pregnancy in multiple sclerosis. There are 15 residues in the CDR3. Germline V lookup: CDR1 MNHNS, CDR2 SASEGT. Trimming removed 6 bases from V and 4 bases from J; junction bases left unmatched: 9. Libraries were prepared by immunoSEQ multiplex PCR; TCRdb keeps only in-frame clonotypes and omits some of them. The sample lists approximately 69,000 clones, around nine tenths occurring once. The sequences come from peripheral blood, collected in the second trimester of pregnancy. This sequence originates from a female donor in good health, enrolled as a control in a pregnancy study. The chain employs TRBV6-1 and TRBJ1-5, with TRBD1 matching 7 bases. Here the CDR3 DNA reads TGTGCCAGCAGGGCCTCGGACAGGCAAAATCAGCCCCAGCATTTT. Residues: CASRASDRQNQPQHF.